What follows is one T cell receptor (beta chain) and its context. This sample stems from a study of blood T cell repertoires in COVID-19. Study-wide context: In each case, the material was cDNA or gDNA derived from T cells, B-cell-depleted T cells, or PBMCs.

Clones were read by immunoSEQ multiplex PCR, and TCRdb kept only the in-frame ones, dropping some. Of fewer than 110,000 clones detected, 84% appear once; the ten largest clones hold approximately 12%. With 5 bases removed from V and 11 bases from J, the gap between germline ends came to 19 bases. The CDR3 runs to 15 residues. Germline assignment: CDR1 SGHTA and CDR2 FQGNSA. This rearrangement joins TRBV7-2 to TRBJ1-6, with D possibly matching TRBD1 (5 bases). Sequencing was performed on peripheral blood. This receptor was taken from a human donor in a cohort sampled during active or convalescent COVID-19. The chain's CDR3 is CASSQRDAAMAPLHF. The CDR3 region has the DNA TGTGCCAGCAGCCAGCGGGACGCAGCAATGGCACCCCTCCACTTT. The full variable domain, with the rest looked up from reference TRBV7-2 and TRBJ1-6, is GAGVSQSPSNKVTEKGKDVELRCDPISGHTALYWYRQSLGQGLEFLIYFQGNSAPDKSGLPSDRFSAERTGGSVSTLTIQRTQQEDSAVYLCASSQRDAAMAPLHFGNGTRLTVT.